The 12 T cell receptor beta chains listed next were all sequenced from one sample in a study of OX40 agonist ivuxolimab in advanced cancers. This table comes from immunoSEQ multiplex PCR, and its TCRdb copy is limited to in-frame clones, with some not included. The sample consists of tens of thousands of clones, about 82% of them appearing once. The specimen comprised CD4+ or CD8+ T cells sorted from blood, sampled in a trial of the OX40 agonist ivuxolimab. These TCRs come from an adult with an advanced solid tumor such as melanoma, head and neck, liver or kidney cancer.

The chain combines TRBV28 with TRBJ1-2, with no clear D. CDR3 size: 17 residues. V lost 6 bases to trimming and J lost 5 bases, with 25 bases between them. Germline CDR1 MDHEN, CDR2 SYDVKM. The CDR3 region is CASRKSGGGSVVYGYTF. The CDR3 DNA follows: TGTGCCAGCAGGAAGTCGGGAGGAGGCTCAGTAGTGTATGGCTACACCTTC.

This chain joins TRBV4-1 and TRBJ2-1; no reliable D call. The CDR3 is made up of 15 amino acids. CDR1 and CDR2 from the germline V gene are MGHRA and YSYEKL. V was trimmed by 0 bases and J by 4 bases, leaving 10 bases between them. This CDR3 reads CASSQDYDAYNEQFF. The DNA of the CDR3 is TGCGCCAGCAGCCAAGACTACGACGCGTACAATGAGCAGTTCTTC.

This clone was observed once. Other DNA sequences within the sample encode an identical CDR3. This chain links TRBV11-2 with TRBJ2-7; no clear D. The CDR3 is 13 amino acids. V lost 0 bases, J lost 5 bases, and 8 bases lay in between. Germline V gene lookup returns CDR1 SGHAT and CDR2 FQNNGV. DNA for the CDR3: TGTGCCAGCAGCTTAGAGGCTGGTGACGAGCAGTACTTC. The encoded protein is CASSLEAGDEQYF.

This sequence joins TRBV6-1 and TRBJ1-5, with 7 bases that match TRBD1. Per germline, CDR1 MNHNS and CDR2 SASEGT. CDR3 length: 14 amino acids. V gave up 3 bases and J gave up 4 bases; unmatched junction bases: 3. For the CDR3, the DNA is TGTGCCAGCAGTGACCGGGACAGTAATCAGCCCCAGCATTTT. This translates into CASSDRDSNQPQHF.

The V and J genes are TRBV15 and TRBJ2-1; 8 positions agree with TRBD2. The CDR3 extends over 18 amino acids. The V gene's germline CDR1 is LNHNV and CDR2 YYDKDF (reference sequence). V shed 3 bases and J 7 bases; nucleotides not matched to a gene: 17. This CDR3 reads CATSSTPRRSGSWNEQFF. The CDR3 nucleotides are TGTGCCACCAGCAGCACCCCTAGGAGGAGCGGGAGTTGGAATGAGCAGTTCTTC.

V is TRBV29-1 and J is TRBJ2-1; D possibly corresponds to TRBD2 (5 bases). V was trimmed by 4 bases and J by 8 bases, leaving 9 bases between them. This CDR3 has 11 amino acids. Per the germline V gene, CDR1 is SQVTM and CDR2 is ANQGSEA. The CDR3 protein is CSVVLADEQFF. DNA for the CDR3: TGCAGCGTTGTCCTAGCCGATGAGCAGTTCTTC.

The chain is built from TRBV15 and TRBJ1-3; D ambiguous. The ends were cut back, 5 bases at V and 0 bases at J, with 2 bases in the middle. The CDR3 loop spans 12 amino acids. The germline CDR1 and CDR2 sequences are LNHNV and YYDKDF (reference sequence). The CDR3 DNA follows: TGTGCCACCAGCTCCTCTGGAAACACCATATATTTT. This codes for CATSSSGNTIYF.

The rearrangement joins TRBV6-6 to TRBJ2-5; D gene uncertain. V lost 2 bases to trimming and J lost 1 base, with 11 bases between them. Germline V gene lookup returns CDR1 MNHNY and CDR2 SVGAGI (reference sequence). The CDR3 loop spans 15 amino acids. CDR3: CASSYLLSGQETQYF. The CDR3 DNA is TGTGCCAGCAGTTACCTGCTTAGTGGCCAAGAGACCCAGTACTTC.

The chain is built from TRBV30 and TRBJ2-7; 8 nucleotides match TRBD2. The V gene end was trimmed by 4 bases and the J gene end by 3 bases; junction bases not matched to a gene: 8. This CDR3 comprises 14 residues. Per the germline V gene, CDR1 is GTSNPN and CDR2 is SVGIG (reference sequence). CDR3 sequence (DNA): TGTGCCTGGAAAGAGGCTAGCGGGCGCTACGAGCAGTACTTC. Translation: CAWKEASGRYEQYF. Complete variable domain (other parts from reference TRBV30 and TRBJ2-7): SQTIHQWPATLVQPVGSPLSLECTVEGTSNPNLYWYRQAAGRGLQLLFYSVGIGQISSEVPQNLSASRPQDRQFILSSKKLLLSDSGFYLCAWKEASGRYEQYFGPGTRLTVT.

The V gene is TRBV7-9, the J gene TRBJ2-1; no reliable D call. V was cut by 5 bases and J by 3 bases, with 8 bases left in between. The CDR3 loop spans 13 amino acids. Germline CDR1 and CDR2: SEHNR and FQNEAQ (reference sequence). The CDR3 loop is CASSPPIYNEQFF. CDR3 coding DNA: TGTGCCAGCAGCCCCCCTATCTACAATGAGCAGTTCTTC. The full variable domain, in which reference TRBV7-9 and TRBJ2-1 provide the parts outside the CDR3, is DTGVSQNPRHKITKRGQNVTFRCDPISEHNRLYWYRQTLGQGPEFLTYFQNEAQLEKSRLLSDRFSAERPKGSFSTLEIQRTEQGDSAMYLCASSPPIYNEQFFGPGTRLTVL.

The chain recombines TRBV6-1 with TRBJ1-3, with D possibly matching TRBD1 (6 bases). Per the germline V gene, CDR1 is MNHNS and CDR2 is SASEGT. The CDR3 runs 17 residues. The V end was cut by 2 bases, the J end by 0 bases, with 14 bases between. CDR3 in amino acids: CASSEPGRGGSGNTIYF. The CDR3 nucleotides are TGTGCCAGCAGTGAACCCGGGAGAGGGGGCTCTGGAAACACCATATATTTT.

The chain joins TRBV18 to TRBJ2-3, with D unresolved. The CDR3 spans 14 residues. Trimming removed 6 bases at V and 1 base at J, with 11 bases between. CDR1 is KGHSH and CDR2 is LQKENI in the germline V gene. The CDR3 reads CASSPQPGTDTQYF. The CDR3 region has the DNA TGTGCCAGCTCCCCGCAACCGGGCACAGATACGCAGTATTTT.